These T cell receptor beta chains were read from a single sample in a study of T cell repertoires in cytomegalovirus infection. No antigen has been assigned to these receptors. From the reads, TCRdb called clonotypes with MiXCR, one entry per CDR3 protein. The sample shows some 920,000 distinct CDR3 sequences, about 33% of them seen only once. The sequencing here drew on cultured CD8+ T cells from PBMCs, taken from culture after CMV antigen stimulation. The receptor source for this set is a human donor in good health (CMV status not recorded). Some clones in this sample may be carry-over from other donors' samples. Both conserved end residues are part of each CDR3.

CDR3 protein: CVSSISATGELFF
CDR3 length: 13
V gene: TRBV19
J gene: TRBJ2-2

CDR3 protein: CASSQETFDNQPQHF
CDR3 length: 15
V gene: TRBV4-1
J gene: TRBJ1-5

CDR3 protein: CASRDRGLPPNYGYTF
CDR3 length: 16
V gene: TRBV6-2/TRBV6-3
J gene: TRBJ1-2

CDR3 protein: CASSSRGLETFPTDTQYF
CDR3 length: 18
V gene: TRBV14
J gene: TRBJ2-3

CDR3 protein: CSVEASKNTEAFF
CDR3 length: 13
V gene: TRBV29-1
J gene: TRBJ1-1

CDR3 protein: CASSYAGIGELFF
CDR3 length: 13
V gene: TRBV6-1
J gene: TRBJ2-2

CDR3 protein: CSARGSPRGLSTDTQYF
CDR3 length: 17
V gene: TRBV20-1
J gene: TRBJ2-3

CDR3 protein: CASSQEGGRFNEQFF
CDR3 length: 15
V gene: TRBV4-2
J gene: TRBJ2-1

CDR3 protein: CASSQDERQVQYF
CDR3 length: 13
V gene: TRBV4-1
J gene: .

CDR3 protein: CASSQARLEANVLTF
CDR3 length: 15
V gene: TRBV7-9
J gene: TRBJ2-6

CDR3 protein: CASSFEGQGYNEQFF
CDR3 length: 15
V gene: TRBV12-3/TRBV12-4
J gene: TRBJ2-1

CDR3 protein: CAISEGLLGSGELFF
CDR3 length: 15
V gene: TRBV10-3
J gene: TRBJ2-2

CDR3 protein: CASSLGPGGAGNTIYF
CDR3 length: 16
V gene: TRBV7-6
J gene: TRBJ1-3

CDR3 protein: CASSQIPGQEAPGYGYTF
CDR3 length: 18
V gene: TRBV7-2
J gene: TRBJ1-2

CDR3 protein: CASSWTGIGEKLFF
CDR3 length: 14
V gene: TRBV12-3/TRBV12-4
J gene: TRBJ1-4

CDR3 protein: CASSPIAGFF
CDR3 length: 10
V gene: TRBV7-9
J gene: TRBJ2-1

CDR3 protein: CASSEAGTRGEQFF
CDR3 length: 14
V gene: TRBV6-1
J gene: TRBJ2-1

CDR3 protein: CASSRQSGSNQPQHF
CDR3 length: 15
V gene: TRBV6-5
J gene: TRBJ1-5

CDR3 protein: CAISELWTSLRDNEQFF
CDR3 length: 17
V gene: TRBV10-3
J gene: TRBJ2-1

CDR3 protein: CASSLGLAAFF
CDR3 length: 11
V gene: TRBV27
J gene: TRBJ1-1

CDR3 protein: CASSQDPGSAKNIQYF
CDR3 length: 16
V gene: TRBV14
J gene: TRBJ2-4

CDR3 protein: CASSQDIGGGYEQFF
CDR3 length: 15
V gene: TRBV4-1
J gene: TRBJ2-1

CDR3 protein: CASSHDRTGVPYEQYF
CDR3 length: 16
V gene: TRBV6-5
J gene: TRBJ2-7

CDR3 protein: CALCPGPQFNEQFF
CDR3 length: 14
V gene: TRBV7-9
J gene: TRBJ2-1

CDR3 protein: CASSQVESWGDRNSPLHF
CDR3 length: 18
V gene: TRBV4-3
J gene: TRBJ1-6

CDR3 protein: CASSLVEEAFF
CDR3 length: 11
V gene: TRBV7-9
J gene: TRBJ1-1

CDR3 protein: CASSHWTGGNTEAFF
CDR3 length: 15
V gene: TRBV28
J gene: TRBJ1-1

CDR3 protein: CASRRGGEGTQYF
CDR3 length: 13
V gene: TRBV5-4
J gene: TRBJ2-3

CDR3 protein: CASSSAGSTEAFF
CDR3 length: 13
V gene: TRBV7-3
J gene: TRBJ1-1

CDR3 protein: CASSLAGAPDGELFF
CDR3 length: 15
V gene: TRBV6-1
J gene: TRBJ2-2

CDR3 protein: CASSSQGFGGNQPQHF
CDR3 length: 16
V gene: TRBV7-2
J gene: TRBJ1-5

CDR3 protein: CASSYVYEQYF
CDR3 length: 11
V gene: TRBV6-6
J gene: TRBJ2-7

CDR3 protein: CASREGFADTQYF
CDR3 length: 13
V gene: TRBV7-9
J gene: TRBJ2-3

CDR3 protein: CASSSGTTKNIQYF
CDR3 length: 14
V gene: TRBV27
J gene: TRBJ2-4

CDR3 protein: CASSFLAGNTEAFF
CDR3 length: 14
V gene: TRBV27
J gene: TRBJ1-1

CDR3 protein: CASSLSPGTAEKLFF
CDR3 length: 15
V gene: TRBV7-8
J gene: TRBJ1-4

CDR3 protein: CASSYGPGRDEAFF
CDR3 length: 14
V gene: TRBV6-5
J gene: TRBJ1-1

CDR3 protein: CASSPPGTGRDQPQHF
CDR3 length: 16
V gene: TRBV7-9
J gene: TRBJ1-5

CDR3 protein: CASSTRDRNNQPQHF
CDR3 length: 15
V gene: TRBV6-6
J gene: TRBJ1-5

CDR3 protein: CASTPRGAKTEAFF
CDR3 length: 14
V gene: TRBV7-6
J gene: TRBJ1-1

CDR3 protein: CASSNRDRGANEQFF
CDR3 length: 15
V gene: TRBV6-5
J gene: TRBJ2-1

CDR3 protein: CASSLAEYNTEAFF
CDR3 length: 14
V gene: TRBV7-6
J gene: TRBJ1-1

CDR3 protein: CASRSTMNTEAFF
CDR3 length: 13
V gene: TRBV27
J gene: TRBJ1-1

CDR3 protein: CASSLAGESEQFF
CDR3 length: 13
V gene: TRBV7-6
J gene: TRBJ2-1

CDR3 protein: CASSPRGGGTTDTQYF
CDR3 length: 16
V gene: TRBV11-2
J gene: TRBJ2-3

CDR3 protein: CASSPSGTPKDEAFF
CDR3 length: 15
V gene: TRBV7-2
J gene: TRBJ1-1

CDR3 protein: CASSQDWAGGSGANVLTF
CDR3 length: 18
V gene: TRBV4-3
J gene: TRBJ2-6

CDR3 protein: CASNRETEAFF
CDR3 length: 11
V gene: TRBV5-5
J gene: TRBJ1-1

CDR3 protein: CSAQGRGANEKLFF
CDR3 length: 14
V gene: TRBV20-1
J gene: TRBJ1-4

CDR3 protein: CASSLVPLRGNTIYF
CDR3 length: 15
V gene: TRBV7-8
J gene: TRBJ1-3

CDR3 protein: CASSPHREHYGCTF
CDR3 length: 14
V gene: TRBV6-1
J gene: TRBJ1-2

CDR3 protein: CASSLGSQIVF
CDR3 length: 11
V gene: TRBV11-3
J gene: TRBJ1-4

CDR3 protein: CSVPIRQGPGYTF
CDR3 length: 13
V gene: TRBV29-1
J gene: TRBJ1-2

CDR3 protein: CSARGTSGEQYF
CDR3 length: 12
V gene: TRBV20-1
J gene: TRBJ2-7

CDR3 protein: CASSSRTGPYNEQFF
CDR3 length: 15
V gene: TRBV28
J gene: TRBJ2-1

CDR3 protein: CASSLLDRGYEQYF
CDR3 length: 14
V gene: TRBV7-9
J gene: TRBJ2-7

CDR3 protein: CASSLGRPKDYGYTF
CDR3 length: 15
V gene: TRBV11-2
J gene: TRBJ1-2

CDR3 protein: CASRKSPDRAYNEQFF
CDR3 length: 16
V gene: TRBV28
J gene: TRBJ2-1

CDR3 protein: CASSSPRRDLYSSTDTQYF
CDR3 length: 19
V gene: TRBV7-9
J gene: TRBJ2-3